This T cell receptor (beta chain) came from a study of T-cell reconstitution after alpha-beta-depleted transplantation in children. This CDR3 region has 15 residues. The J segment lost 1 base and the V segment lost 6 bases, leaving 9 bases of the junction unmatched. For TCRbeta, the library was prepared with unique molecular identifiers. Via MiXCR, TCRdb re-called the PCR reads, giving one row per CDR3 protein. This sample has about 420,000 distinct CDR3 sequences, with about 17% found just once. The gene calls are TRBV12-3 or TRBV12-4 and TRBJ2-7; 7 bases match TRBD2. The sequence was collected from a boy under two years old who had a stem cell transplant for Wiskott-Aldrich syndrome, so the T cells may come from the graft donor. The sequences come from PBMCs, mostly from graft donor cells, collected 360 days after TCRalphabeta/CD19-depleted stem cell transplant. The CDR3 DNA is TGTGCCAGCAGCCCTCGTGGGGAGGGGTCCTACGAGCAGTACTTC. This encodes CASSPRGEGSYEQYF.